This T cell receptor (beta chain) stems from a study of vaccination effects on CD4 cells after COVID-19. Study at large: A median of 72 days separated the second dose and sampling. Whole-study findings and limits: The study dataset contains few convalescent patients and includes no early post-infection timepoints.

ViraFEST used viral peptide pools to expand antigen-specific CD4+ T cells before sequencing. Once cultured for nine to ten days, the cells underwent separation to obtain CD4+ T cells. The vaccine given was either BNT162b2 or mRNA-1273, in two doses. Nucleocapsid antibodies were negative in the vaccine recipients, who had never had SARS-CoV-2 infection. Peptides at about 10 ug/ml and IL-2 at around 9.3 IU/ml were added to about 2 million PBMC per well. This table comes from immunoSEQ multiplex PCR, and its TCRdb copy is limited to in-frame clones, with some not included. This sample carries 80,000 to 95,000 clones, roughly 80% of them seen once, and the ten largest clones take more than 0.85%. This CDR3 has 14 residues. Germline V lookup: CDR1 MDHEN, CDR2 SYDVKM. V lost 9 bases to trimming and J lost 2 bases; unmatched junction nucleotides: 5. Comments on this clone: Its antigen remains unidentified.

The chain uses TRBV28 and TRBJ2-2; TRBD2 matches at 8 bases. The sample here was CD4+ T cells from PBMCs cultured with HCoV-OC43 spike peptides, taken after COVID-19 vaccination. The subset here: HCoV-OC43 spike overlapping peptide pool stimulation. The sequence came from a human donor who received a COVID-19 vaccine. CDR3 region: CASLRGDNTGELFF. The CDR3 region has the DNA TGTGCCAGTCTGCGGGGGGACAACACCGGGGAGCTGTTTTTT.